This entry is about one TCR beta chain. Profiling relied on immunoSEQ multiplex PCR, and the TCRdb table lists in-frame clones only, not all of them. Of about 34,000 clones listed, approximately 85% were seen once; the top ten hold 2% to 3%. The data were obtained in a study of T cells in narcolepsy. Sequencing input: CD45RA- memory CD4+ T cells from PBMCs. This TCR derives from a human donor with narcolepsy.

The CDR3: CASSLEPGGLHNEQFF. The CDR3 bases are TGTGCCAGCAGCCTAGAGCCGGGGGGCCTGCACAATGAGCAGTTCTTC. The chain links TRBV7-3 to TRBJ2-1, with a tentative D call TRBD2 (7 bases). Trimming cost V 5 bases and J 5 bases, with 19 bases left between them. The CDR3 is 16 amino acids. CDR1 SGHTA and CDR2 FQGTGA come from the germline V gene.